A single sample gave rise to the 21 T cell receptor beta chains below, sequenced in a study of T cell responses to AZD1222 COVID-19 vaccine. The repertoire was sequenced with immunoSEQ multiplex PCR; TCRdb's copy has only in-frame clones and lacks some. This sample has approximately 110,000 clones, with roughly 90% found just once. The sequencing here drew on peripheral blood, taken on day 0 of AZD1222 vaccination. The receptors come from an adult in good health.

V is TRBV3-1 (or the pseudogene TRBV3-2) and J is TRBJ1-1; D is unresolved. V lost 1 base and J lost 2, with 8 bases in between. This CDR3 spans 14 amino acids. Germline CDR1 and CDR2: LGHDT and YNNKEL (reference sequence). The CDR3 loop is CASSQVPINTEAFF. The CDR3 region has the DNA TGTGCCAGCAGCCAAGTCCCGATTAACACTGAAGCTTTCTTT.

The chain recombines TRBV5-1 with TRBJ2-3, with D perhaps matching TRBD1 (6 bases). This CDR3 has 16 residues. Trimming took off 0 bases at V and 1 base at J, with 12 bases between the two ends. CDR1 and CDR2 from the germline V gene are SGHRS and YFSETQ. CDR3 amino acids: CASSLGSGTRTDTQYF. The CDR3 DNA follows: TGCGCCAGCAGCTTGGGCTCGGGGACACGCACAGATACGCAGTATTTT.

This clone showed up just once. This sequence joins TRBV28 and TRBJ1-4, with D perhaps TRBD1 (5 bases). CDR3 length equals 15 residues. Germline lookup yields CDR1 MDHEN and CDR2 SYDVKM. Trimming stripped 6 bases from V and 7 bases from J, with 18 bases between. In DNA, the CDR3 is TGTGCCAGCAGGTCCATAGGGGATTTGGGTGAAAAACTGTTTTTT. Translating it yields CASRSIGDLGEKLFF.

The chain combines TRBV5-5 with TRBJ2-1; D uncertain. The CDR3 is made up of 14 amino acids. In germline, CDR1 is SGHKS, CDR2 YYEKEE (reference sequence). V gave up 0 bases and J gave up 4 bases, with 8 bases separating them. The CDR3: CASSLGQLYNEQFF. CDR3 nucleotide sequence: TGTGCCAGCAGCTTGGGTCAGTTATACAATGAGCAGTTCTTC.

The gene calls are TRBV20-1 and TRBJ2-7; D uncertain. Trimming took off 3 bases at V and 0 bases at J, with 9 bases between the two ends. Germline CDR1 is DFQATT and CDR2 is SNEGSKA (reference sequence). The CDR3 is made up of 13 amino acids. This chain's CDR3 is CSASEADSYEQYF. DNA for the CDR3: TGCAGTGCTAGTGAGGCAGACTCCTACGAGCAGTACTTC.

The chain recombines TRBV12-3 or TRBV12-4 with TRBJ2-3; D assignment may be TRBD1 or TRBD2 (5 bases each). The length of the CDR3 is 12 residues. The ends were cut back, 10 bases at V and 0 bases at J, with 8 bases in the middle. The CDR3 nucleotides read TGTGCCACTCGGGGCAGCACAGATACGCAGTATTTT. Translating gives CATRGSTDTQYF.

This clone was counted a few times. Different DNA sequences within this sample yield the same CDR3. The chain is built from TRBV9 and TRBJ1-5; no definite D call. The germline V and J ends were trimmed by 0 bases and 0 bases, with 4 bases remaining between them. This CDR3 comprises 14 residues. Germline V gene data show CDR1 as SGDLS and CDR2 as YYNGEE. CDR3 DNA: TGTGCCAGCAGCGTAGACGGTAGCAATCAGCCCCAGCATTTT. It translates to CASSVDGSNQPQHF.

This sequence joins TRBV7-9 and TRBJ2-2; D unresolved. The CDR3 is 15 amino acids. With 2 bases removed from V and 1 base from J, the gap between germline ends came to 8 bases. Germline-derived CDR1 and CDR2 are SEHNR and FQNEAQ (reference sequence). The CDR3 DNA is TGTGCCAGCAGCTTACGGACGGTGAACACCGGGGAGCTGTTTTTT. This codes for CASSLRTVNTGELFF.

The genes are TRBV10-3 and TRBJ1-2; TRBD1 matches at 7 bases. Germline trimming cut 2 bases from V and 2 bases from J; bases unmatched to any gene: 8. Looked up from germline, CDR1 is ENHRY and CDR2 is SYGVKD. This CDR3 region has 16 residues. Here the CDR3 reads CAISEPGGVRNYGYTF. In DNA, the CDR3 is TGTGCCATCAGTGAGCCAGGGGGGGTCCGAAACTATGGCTACACCTTC.

The chain recombines TRBV9 with TRBJ2-7; a weak D match, TRBD2 (6 bases). CDR3 size: 15 residues. Trimming shortened V by 0 bases and J by 3 bases, and 13 bases separated the two germline ends. Germline CDR1 and CDR2: SGDLS and YYNGEE. The CDR3 spells CASSVALGLFYEQYF. The CDR3 DNA reads as TGTGCCAGCAGCGTAGCCCTGGGACTGTTCTACGAGCAGTACTTC. Based on the CDR3 plus reference TRBV9 and TRBJ2-7, the full variable domain is DSGVTQTPKHLITATGQRVTLRCSPRSGDLSVYWYQQSLDQGLQFLIQYYNGEERAKGNILERFSAQQFPDLHSELNLSSLELGDSALYFCASSVALGLFYEQYFGPGTRLTVT.

CDR3 region: CASSPSQDSKGYEQYF. DNA of the CDR3: TGTGCCAGCAGCCCCTCCCAGGACTCAAAGGGCTACGAGCAGTACTTC. V is TRBV6-2 or TRBV6-3 and J is TRBJ2-7, with D possibly being TRBD2 (5 bases). Trimming removed 6 bases at V and 3 bases at J, with 21 bases between. CDR1 and CDR2 (germline): MNHEY, SVGEGT. The CDR3 loop spans 16 amino acids.

V is TRBV12-3 or TRBV12-4 and J is TRBJ1-5; D remains unclear. The V end was cut by 10 bases, the J end by 3 bases, with 13 bases between. The CDR3 is made up of 13 amino acids. The CDR3 bases are TGTGCCACCTCGACCGCACTCAATCAGCCCCAGCATTTT. It yields the protein CATSTALNQPQHF.

V and J are TRBV7-9 and TRBJ1-1; D is undetermined. Germline V gene data show CDR1 as SEHNR and CDR2 as FQNEAQ (reference sequence). The ends were cut back, 3 bases at V and 4 bases at J, with 9 bases in the middle. CDR3 length: 13 residues. The CDR3 region has the DNA TGTGCCAGCAGCTTTCGGGAAGTCACTGAAGCTTTCTTT. Translation: CASSFREVTEAFF.

The chain couples TRBV29-1 to TRBJ2-5; 9 nucleotides agree with TRBD2. The CDR3 runs to 14 residues. Trimming took 5 bases from V and 2 from J; bases not matched to a gene: 6. Looked up from germline, CDR1 is SQVTM and CDR2 is ANQGSEA. Here the CDR3 reads CSVSVLAGQETQYF. The DNA of the CDR3 is TGCAGCGTTTCGGTCCTAGCGGGACAAGAGACCCAGTACTTC.

The chain uses TRBV18 and TRBJ1-2; 8 bases match TRBD1. Germline CDR1 reads KGHSH; CDR2 reads LQKENI. The ends lost 2 bases at V and 8 bases at J; junction bases unmatched: 7. The CDR3 totals 14 residues. The CDR3 protein is CASSPGRGREGYTF. CDR3 nucleotides: TGTGCCAGCTCACCAGGCAGGGGGCGGGAAGGCTACACCTTC.

The chain is built from TRBV7-8 and TRBJ2-5; tentatively, D is TRBD2 (6 bases). V was cut by 8 bases and J by 4 bases, with 11 bases left in between. Germline lookup yields CDR1 SGHVS and CDR2 FQNEAQ. There are 12 residues in the CDR3. The CDR3 DNA reads TGTGCCAGCGGGCGGGGCGGAGAGACCCAGTACTTC. Residues: CASGRGGETQYF.

CDR3 sequence (DNA): TGTGCCAGCAGCATAAACGGGAGATCTACGAGGGAGCAGTACTTC. Its protein is CASSINGRSTREQYF. This rearrangement joins TRBV13 to TRBJ2-7, with D possibly being TRBD2 (6 bases). Germline V gene sequence: CDR1 PRHDT, CDR2 FYEKMQ (reference sequence). The CDR3 has 15 amino acids. V was shortened by 5 bases and J by 7 bases, with 21 bases between the two germline ends.

The rearrangement joins TRBV7-8 to TRBJ2-7; a weak D match, TRBD2 (5 bases). The germline CDR1 and CDR2 sequences are SGHVS and FQNEAQ. Between the trimmed V and J ends, which lost 4 bases and 7 bases, there was a span of 17 bases. CDR3 length: 14 residues. CDR3 DNA sequence: TGTGCCAGCAGCTGGATTCGGGATTCGGGGGAGCAGTACTTC. Encoded protein: CASSWIRDSGEQYF.

A few counts support this clone. The chain links TRBV10-3 to TRBJ1-3, with D possibly matching TRBD1 (6 bases). The CDR3 consists of 13 residues. Trimming removed 6 bases from V and 0 bases from J, with 6 bases in between. CDR1 is ENHRY, CDR2 SYGVKD, per germline. The CDR3 protein is CAIRDSSGNTIYF. The CDR3 DNA is TGTGCCATCAGGGACAGCTCTGGAAACACCATATATTTT.

The J gene is TRBJ2-5, the V gene TRBV29-1; the match to TRBD2 covers 9 bases. J was trimmed by 0 bases and V by 3 bases; bases with no gene match: 11. This CDR3 contains 17 residues. Germline V gives CDR1 SQVTM, CDR2 ANQGSEA. This CDR3 is CSVESAWLAGNQETQYF. CDR3 nucleotides: TGCAGCGTTGAGTCGGCGTGGCTAGCGGGGAACCAAGAGACCCAGTACTTC.

The chain uses TRBV6-1 and TRBJ2-2; 12 positions match TRBD2. The trim removed 4 bases at V and 5 bases at J, leaving 8 bases unmatched. The CDR3 spans 17 residues. Germline CDR1 and CDR2: MNHNS and SASEGT. The CDR3 nucleotides read TGTGCCAGCAGTGGAAACCCTAGCGGGGGGGTTACCGGGGAGCTGTTTTTT. This translates into CASSGNPSGGVTGELFF.